This T cell receptor (beta chain) was sequenced in a study of cytomegalovirus exposure and HLA in healthy donors. Study-wide points: Later work found most CMV-associated TCR beta chains apparently HLA-restricted.

About this clone: Its antigen is not known.

In the PCR, 60 Vbeta and 13 Jbeta primers were used. TCRdb's copy holds only in-frame clones and misses some; the assay was immunoSEQ multiplex PCR. The sample comprises about 82,000 clones, more than 55% of which are singletons, and around a fifth rests with the top ten. J gave up 1 base and V 5 bases, and 10 bases lay outside the gene matches. CDR1 and CDR2 from the germline V gene are SGHVS and FNYEAQ. The length of the CDR3 is 18 residues. This chain joins TRBV7-6 and TRBJ2-3, with 12 bases matching TRBD2. The sequence derives from a woman aged 45-65 years in good health and CMV-seropositive. The sequencing input was PBMCs. CDR3 amino acids: CASSPDASGGVGTDTQYF. CDR3 sequence (DNA): TGTGCCAGCAGCCCCGATGCTAGCGGGGGGGTTGGCACAGATACGCAGTATTTT.